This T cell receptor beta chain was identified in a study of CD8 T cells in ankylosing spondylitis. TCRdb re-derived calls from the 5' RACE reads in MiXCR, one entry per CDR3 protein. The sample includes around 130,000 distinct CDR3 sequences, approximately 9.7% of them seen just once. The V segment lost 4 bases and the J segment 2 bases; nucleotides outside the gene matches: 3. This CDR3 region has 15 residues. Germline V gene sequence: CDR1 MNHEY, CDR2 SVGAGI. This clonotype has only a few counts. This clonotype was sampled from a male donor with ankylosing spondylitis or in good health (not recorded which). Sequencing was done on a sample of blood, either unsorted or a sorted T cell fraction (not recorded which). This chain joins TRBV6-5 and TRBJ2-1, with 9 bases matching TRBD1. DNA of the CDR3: TGTGCCAGCAGTTCAGACAGGGGGACCTACAATGAGCAGTTCTTC. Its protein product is CASSSDRGTYNEQFF.